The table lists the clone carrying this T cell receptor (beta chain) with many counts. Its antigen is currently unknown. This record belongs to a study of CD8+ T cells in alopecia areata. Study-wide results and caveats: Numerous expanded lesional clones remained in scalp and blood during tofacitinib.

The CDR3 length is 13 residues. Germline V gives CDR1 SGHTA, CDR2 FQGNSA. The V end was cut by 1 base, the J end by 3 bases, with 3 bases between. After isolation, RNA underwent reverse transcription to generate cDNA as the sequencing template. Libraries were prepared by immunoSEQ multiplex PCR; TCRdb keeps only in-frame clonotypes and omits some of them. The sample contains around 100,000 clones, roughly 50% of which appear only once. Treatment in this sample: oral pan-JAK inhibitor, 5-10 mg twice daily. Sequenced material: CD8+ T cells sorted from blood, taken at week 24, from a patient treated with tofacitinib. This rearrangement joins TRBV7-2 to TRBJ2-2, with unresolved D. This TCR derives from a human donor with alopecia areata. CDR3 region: CASSLGHTGELFF. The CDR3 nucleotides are TGTGCCAGCAGCTTAGGGCACACCGGGGAGCTGTTTTTT.